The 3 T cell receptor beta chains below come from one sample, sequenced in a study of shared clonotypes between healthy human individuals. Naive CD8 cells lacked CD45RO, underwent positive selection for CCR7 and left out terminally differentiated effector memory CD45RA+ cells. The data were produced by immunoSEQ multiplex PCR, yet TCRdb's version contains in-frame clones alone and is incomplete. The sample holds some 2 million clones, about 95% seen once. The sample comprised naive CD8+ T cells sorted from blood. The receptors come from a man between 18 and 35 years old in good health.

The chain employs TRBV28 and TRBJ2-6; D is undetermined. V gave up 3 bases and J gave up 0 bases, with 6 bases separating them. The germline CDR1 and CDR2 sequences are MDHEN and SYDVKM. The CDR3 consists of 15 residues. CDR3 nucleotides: TGTGCCAGCAGTTTGGCGGCCTCTGGGGCCAACGTCCTGACTTTC. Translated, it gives CASSLAASGANVLTF.

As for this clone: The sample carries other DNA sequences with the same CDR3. The CDR3 loop reads CSVVGQNSYEQYF. CDR3 nucleotides: TGCAGCGTTGTTGGCCAGAACTCCTACGAGCAGTACTTC. J is TRBJ2-7 and V is TRBV29-1; D is undetermined. The CDR3 covers 13 residues. Trimming shortened V by 4 bases and J by 0 bases, and 10 bases separated the two germline ends. Germline V gene sequence: CDR1 SQVTM, CDR2 ANQGSEA.

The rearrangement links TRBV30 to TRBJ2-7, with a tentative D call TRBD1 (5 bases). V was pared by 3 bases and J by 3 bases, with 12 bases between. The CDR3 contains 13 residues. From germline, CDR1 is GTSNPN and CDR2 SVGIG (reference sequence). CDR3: CAWRRGPYYEQYF. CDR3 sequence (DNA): TGTGCCTGGAGAAGGGGTCCTTACTACGAGCAGTACTTC.